A selection of T cell receptor beta chains follows, all from one sample in a study of blood T cell repertoires in COVID-19. Data came from immunoSEQ multiplex PCR; TCRdb stores just in-frame clones and leaves some out. The profile covers 400,000 to 450,000 clones, with 70% to 90% appearing a single time and roughly 0.87% taken by the ten largest. Source material: peripheral blood. These receptor sequences come from a man aged 18 to 29 with COVID-19, enrolled during active disease. CDR3s include the opening cysteine and the closing phenylalanine or tryptophan. The D gene is left open where the match is weak.

J	V	D	DNA	CDR3
TRBJ1-1	TRBV7-9	NA	TGTGCCAGCAGCTTTCGTTCTACAGTGAACACTGAAGCTTTCTTT	CASSFRSTVNTEAFF
TRBJ1-3	TRBV19	TRBD1	TGTGCCAGTATCCAGACAGGGCTGGGAAACACCATATATTTT	CASIQTGLGNTIYF
TRBJ1-3	TRBV7-9	NA	TGTGCCAGCAGCCCTAGGAGCAAATCGACTGGAAACACCATATATTTT	CASSPRSKSTGNTIYF
TRBJ2-1	TRBV6-6	TRBD2	TGTGCCAGCAGTCGGACTAGCGGGAGTCAGTTCTTC	CASSRTSGSQFF
TRBJ2-1	TRBV2	NA	TGTGCCAGCAGCGCACTCAATGAGCAGTTCTTC	CASSALNEQFF
TRBJ1-1	TRBV19	NA	TGTGCCAGTAACAGGGAGGGGAGTGCTTTCTTT	CASNREGSAFF
TRBJ1-5	TRBV23-1	NA	TGCGCCAGCAGTCATAACAAAAGGGGATGCAATCAGCCCCAGCATTTT	CASSHNKRGCNQPQHF
TRBJ2-7	TRBV28	TRBD2	TGTGCCAGCAGGGTAGCGGGAACCTACGAGCAGTACTTC	CASRVAGTYEQYF
TRBJ1-1	TRBV7-9	NA	TGTGCCAGCAGCTTCGTCCCGGGACTCCTGGGCACTGAAGCTTTCTTT	CASSFVPGLLGTEAFF
TRBJ2-7	TRBV11-1	TRBD2	TGTGCCAGCAGCTTTGAGCGGGGGGGCTTTTACGAGCAGTACTTC	CASSFERGGFYEQYF
TRBJ2-2	TRBV2	TRBD1	TGTGCCAGCAGTCAGCGATCGGGACAGGGGCGGAACACCGGGGAGCTGTTTTTT	CASSQRSGQGRNTGELFF
TRBJ2-5	TRBV3-1/TRBV3-2	TRBD2	TGTGCCAGCCGACTAGCGGAGATGTACCAAGAGACCCAGTACTTC	CASRLAEMYQETQYF
TRBJ2-1	TRBV12-3/TRBV12-4	TRBD1	TGTGCCAGCAGTTTGACAGGGTACAATGAGCAGTTCTTC	CASSLTGYNEQFF
TRBJ1-4	TRBV18	NA	TGTGCCAGCTCACCACGGGGGCGAGGTACTAATGAAAAACTGTTTTTT	CASSPRGRGTNEKLFF
TRBJ1-1	TRBV6-5	TRBD1	TGTGCCAGCAGTTACTCGTCACAGGGGCCGCTGGGAGCTTTCTTT	CASSYSSQGPLGAFF
TRBJ2-1	TRBV10-1	TRBD2	TGCGCCAGCAGTGAGTCAGCGGGAAGCTCCTACAATGAGCAGTTCTTC	CASSESAGSSYNEQFF